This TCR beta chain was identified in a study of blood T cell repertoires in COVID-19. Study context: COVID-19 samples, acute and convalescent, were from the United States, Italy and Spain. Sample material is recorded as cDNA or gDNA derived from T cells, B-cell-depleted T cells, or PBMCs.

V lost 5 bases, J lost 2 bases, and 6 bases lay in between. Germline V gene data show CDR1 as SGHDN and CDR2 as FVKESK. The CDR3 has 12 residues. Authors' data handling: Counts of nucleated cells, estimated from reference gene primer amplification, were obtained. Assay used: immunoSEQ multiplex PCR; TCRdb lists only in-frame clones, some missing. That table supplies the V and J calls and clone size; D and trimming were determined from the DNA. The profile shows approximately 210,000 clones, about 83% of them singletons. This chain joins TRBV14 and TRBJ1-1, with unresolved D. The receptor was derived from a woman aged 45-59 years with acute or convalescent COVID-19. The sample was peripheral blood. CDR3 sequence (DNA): TGTGCCAGCAGCTCCCATAACACTGAAGCTTTCTTT. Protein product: CASSSHNTEAFF.